Listed here are 28 T cell receptor beta chains from one sample, sequenced in a study of cytomegalovirus exposure and HLA in healthy donors. Vbeta (60) and Jbeta (13) primers were used in the PCR. Libraries were prepared by immunoSEQ multiplex PCR; TCRdb keeps only in-frame clonotypes and omits some of them. This sample yields about 240,000 clones, of which about 80% are seen a single time; under 8% belongs to the top ten. The specimen was PBMCs. These receptors all stem from a woman in her sixties or seventies in good health and CMV-seropositive.

This clone was counted a single time. The chain uses TRBV4-1 and TRBJ2-7, with 8 bases lining up with TRBD2. V shed 4 bases and J 0 bases; nucleotides not matched to a gene: 8. The CDR3 totals 16 residues. Germline assignment: CDR1 MGHRA and CDR2 YSYEKL. The CDR3 is CASSRLAGTSSYEQYF. The CDR3 coding sequence is TGCGCCAGCAGCCGTCTAGCGGGTACGAGCTCCTACGAGCAGTACTTC.

This chain uses TRBV28 with TRBJ1-1; 7 bases are a match to TRBD1. The CDR3 spans 15 residues. CDR1 MDHEN and CDR2 SYDVKM come from the germline V gene. With V trimmed by 6 bases and J by 5 bases, 12 bases remained unmatched. This chain's CDR3 is CASSRPRGQGTEAFF. CDR3 DNA: TGTGCCAGCAGCCGCCCTAGGGGGCAGGGGACTGAAGCTTTCTTT.

Here the CDR3 reads CANDKRTASEQYF. Written as DNA, the CDR3 is TGTGCCAACGACAAAAGGACAGCATCCGAGCAGTACTTC. The chain uses TRBV28 and TRBJ2-7; D possibly corresponds to TRBD1 (6 bases). Trimming removed 10 bases from V and 6 bases from J, with 19 bases in between. This CDR3 is 13 amino acids long. CDR1 MDHEN and CDR2 SYDVKM come from the germline V gene.

The gene calls are TRBV9 and TRBJ2-2; TRBD2 matches 10 bases. Losses at the gene ends were 0 bases for V and 6 bases for J; bases not matched to a gene: 5. The CDR3 is 16 amino acids. Germline loops: CDR1 SGDLS, CDR2 YYNGEE. The CDR3 sequence: CASSVAGLAGAGELFF. CDR3 DNA: TGTGCCAGCAGCGTAGCTGGGCTAGCGGGAGCCGGGGAGCTGTTTTTT.

The chain carries TRBV5-6 and TRBJ1-1; TRBD1 agrees at 9 bases. J lost 4 bases, V lost 4 bases, and 5 bases had no gene match. Germline assignment: CDR1 SGHDT and CDR2 YYEEEE. The CDR3 is made up of 14 amino acids. DNA of the CDR3: TGTGCCAGCAGCATAGGGACAGGGCGCACTGAAGCTTTCTTT. It encodes CASSIGTGRTEAFF.

The chain is built from TRBV6-6 and TRBJ2-3; 8 bases align to TRBD2. Per germline, CDR1 MNHNY and CDR2 SVGAGI (reference sequence). The V gene end was trimmed by 5 bases and the J gene end by 2 bases; junction bases not matched to a gene: 3. The CDR3 contains 14 residues. In DNA form, the CDR3 reads TGTGCCAGCAGTCCGGGAGGGTTCACAGATACGCAGTATTTT. It specifies CASSPGGFTDTQYF.

About this clone itself: The junction departs from germline at one end; a sequencing error may be responsible. The chain joins TRBV7-9 to TRBJ2-5, with TRBD2 as a possible D gene (5 bases). This CDR3 comprises 11 residues. Germline values: CDR1 SEHNR, CDR2 FQNEAQ (reference sequence). In nucleotides, the CDR3 is TGTTCCAGCAGTAGAGGGGAGACCCAGTACTTC. Its translation is CSSSRGETQYF.

The chain is built from TRBV10-1 and TRBJ1-4; the D gene is possibly TRBD1 (5 bases). The CDR3 covers 14 residues. Per germline, CDR1 WNHNN and CDR2 SYGVQD (reference sequence). The ends were cut back, 0 bases at V and 6 bases at J, with 8 bases in the middle. CDR3 loop: CASSESPGDEKLFF. The CDR3 nucleotides are TGCGCCAGCAGTGAGTCCCCGGGGGATGAAAAACTGTTTTTT.

J is TRBJ1-4 and V is TRBV30; 9 nucleotides line up with TRBD1. The CDR3 consists of 13 residues. Germline V gene data show CDR1 as GTSNPN and CDR2 as SVGIG (reference sequence). V gave up 4 bases and J gave up 8 bases; unmatched junction bases: 5. The CDR3 protein is CAWTGTGNEKLFF. As DNA, the CDR3 is TGTGCCTGGACCGGGACAGGGAACGAAAAACTGTTTTTT. Using reference TRBV30 and TRBJ1-4 for the parts outside the CDR3, the full variable domain is SQTIHQWPATLVQPVGSPLSLECTVEGTSNPNLYWYRQAAGRGLQLLFYSVGIGQISSEVPQNLSASRPQDRQFILSSKKLLLSDSGFYLCAWTGTGNEKLFFGSGTQLSVL.

The genes are TRBV2 and TRBJ2-7; TRBD1 agrees at 9 bases. This CDR3 region has 12 residues. Germline lookup yields CDR1 SNHLY and CDR2 FYNNEI. V shed 6 bases and J 6 bases; nucleotides not matched to a gene: 3. The CDR3 bases are TGTGCCAGCAGCAGGACAGGGGTCGAGCAGTACTTC. Its protein is CASSRTGVEQYF. Filled out from reference TRBV2 and TRBJ2-7, the complete variable domain reads EPEVTQTPSHQVTQMGQEVILRCVPISNHLYFYWYRQILGQKVEFLVSFYNNEISEKSEIFDDQFSVERPDGSNFTLKIRSTKLEDSAMYFCASSRTGVEQYFGPGTRLTVT.

This clone was detected only once. The V and J genes are TRBV10-3 and TRBJ1-2; 7 bases map to TRBD1. The CDR3 spans 15 residues. The junction had 18 bases not matched to a gene; V was cut back by 10 bases and J by 7 bases. In germline, CDR1 is ENHRY, CDR2 SYGVKD. The CDR3 region has the DNA TGTGCCAGCGCCGCGTTGACAGGGCCAGCCTCTGGCTACACCTTC. Protein product: CASAALTGPASGYTF.

This chain uses TRBV5-4 with TRBJ2-2, with 7 bases identical to TRBD2. J lost 1 base, V lost 5 bases, and 8 bases had no gene match. The CDR3 covers 16 residues. Germline V gives CDR1 SGHNT, CDR2 YYREEE (reference sequence). CDR3 bases: TGTGCCAGCAGTCCCGGACTAGTTAAGAACACCGGGGAGCTGTTTTTT. This codes for CASSPGLVKNTGELFF.

The CDR3 DNA follows: TGTGCCAGCCGGCGGACCGGGAGGGCCATTGAGACCCAGTACTTC. Protein sequence: CASRRTGRAIETQYF. The genes are TRBV6-5 and TRBJ2-5; 8 positions match TRBD2. V was clipped by 8 bases and J by 5 bases; unmatched bases: 13. The CDR3 covers 15 residues. Germline V lookup: CDR1 MNHEY, CDR2 SVGAGI.

A single count supports this clone. The gene calls are TRBV5-1 and TRBJ1-4; D is unclear. Trimming took off 4 bases at V and 0 bases at J, with 13 bases between the two ends. The CDR3 is 16 amino acids. From germline, CDR1 is SGHRS and CDR2 YFSETQ. The CDR3 is CASSPEAGTTNEKLFF. The CDR3 DNA reads TGCGCCAGCAGCCCGGAAGCCGGGACAACTAATGAAAAACTGTTTTTT.

This chain uses TRBV28 with TRBJ1-1; the D is unclear. CDR1 MDHEN and CDR2 SYDVKM come from the germline V gene. With 6 bases removed from V and 6 bases from J, the gap between germline ends came to 11 bases. This CDR3 comprises 12 residues. The CDR3 loop reads CASRDTEAEAFF. CDR3 DNA: TGTGCCAGCAGGGATACAGAAGCTGAAGCTTTCTTT. The complete variable domain, with remaining parts taken from reference TRBV28 and TRBJ1-1, reads DVKVTQSSRYLVKRTGEKVFLECVQDMDHENMFWYRQDPGLGLRLIYFSYDVKMKEKGDIPEGYSVSREKKERFSLILESASTNQTSMYLCASRDTEAEAFFGQGTRLTVV.

V usage is TRBV27 and J usage is TRBJ2-3; 10 bases are a match to TRBD2. CDR3 size: 18 residues. V was pared by 7 bases and J by 2 bases, with 15 bases of the junction left unmatched. CDR1 MNHEY and CDR2 SMNVEV come from the germline V gene (reference sequence). Written as DNA, the CDR3 is TGTGCCAGCAACAGCGGGAGGGCCGCGTCACCTCTCACAGATACGCAGTATTTT. Translation: CASNSGRAASPLTDTQYF.

Concerning this clone: The identical CDR3 is also encoded by other nucleotide sequences in the sample. This sequence joins TRBV29-1 and TRBJ1-1; D may be TRBD1 (5 bases). V dropped 6 bases and J dropped 0 bases, with 11 bases sitting between them. CDR1 and CDR2 from the germline V gene are SQVTM and ANQGSEA. This CDR3 region has 13 residues. CDR3 DNA: TGCAGCGTGGGGGGACGGATGAACACTGAAGCTTTCTTT. This encodes CSVGGRMNTEAFF.

The chain couples TRBV4-1 to TRBJ1-2; D unresolved. CDR3 size: 14 residues. The germline V gene has CDR1 MGHRA and CDR2 YSYEKL. Trimming shortened V by 0 bases and J by 5 bases, and 10 bases separated the two germline ends. As DNA, the CDR3 is TGCGCCAGCAGCCAAGAGGGGAGTGGATATGGCTACACCTTC. Its translation is CASSQEGSGYGYTF.

This clone showed up just a few times. The gene calls are TRBV2 and TRBJ2-1, with D possibly TRBD2 on 6 matching bases. The CDR3 loop spans 14 amino acids. V was pared by 6 bases and J by 2 bases, with 11 bases between. Germline CDR1 SNHLY, CDR2 FYNNEI. CDR3 DNA: TGTGCCAGCAGGCAGGGCGGGACCTACAATGAGCAGTTCTTC. Its translation is CASRQGGTYNEQFF.

The chain links TRBV30 to TRBJ1-2; 11 bases line up with TRBD1. Trimming at V came to 5 bases and at J to 5 bases, leaving 4 bases not matched to a gene. The CDR3 is 13 residues long. Germline V gene data show CDR1 as GTSNPN and CDR2 as SVGIG (reference sequence). The CDR3 is CAWAGQGAYGYTF. Written as DNA, the CDR3 is TGTGCCTGGGCCGGACAGGGGGCATATGGCTACACCTTC.

V gene TRBV7-9 combines with J gene TRBJ2-1; 9 bases fit TRBD2. CDR1 and CDR2 (germline): SEHNR, FQNEAQ (reference sequence). The CDR3 has 14 amino acids. With 7 bases clipped from V and 5 bases from J, the junction kept 6 bases outside the gene matches. The CDR3 sequence: CASTQAGGDNEQFF. The CDR3 bases are TGTGCCAGCACCCAAGCGGGAGGCGACAATGAGCAGTTCTTC.

The J gene is TRBJ2-3, the V gene TRBV29-1; 7 bases fit TRBD2. With 6 bases clipped from V and 7 bases from J, the junction kept 13 bases outside the gene matches. The germline V gene encodes CDR1 SQVTM and CDR2 ANQGSEA. The CDR3 is 14 residues long. CDR3 in amino acids: CSVAGPHVVNTQYF. In DNA form, the CDR3 reads TGCAGCGTAGCGGGACCACATGTCGTAAATACGCAGTATTTT.

The gene calls are TRBV14 and TRBJ1-1, with D possibly being TRBD1 (5 bases). Trimming removed 3 bases from V and 6 bases from J, with 14 bases in between. The CDR3 contains 14 residues. Germline values: CDR1 SGHDN, CDR2 FVKESK. The CDR3 loop is CASSQQGQAPEAFF. The CDR3 DNA follows: TGTGCCAGCAGCCAGCAGGGTCAGGCCCCTGAAGCTTTCTTT.

The chain carries TRBV5-4 and TRBJ1-3; 10 bases align to TRBD1. CDR1 is SGHNT, CDR2 YYREEE, per germline (reference sequence). The V segment lost 2 bases and the J segment 0 bases; nucleotides outside the gene matches: 8. The CDR3 runs to 18 residues. DNA for the CDR3: TGTGCCAGCAGCTTCGACCGGACAGGGGGAAGCTCTGGAAACACCATATATTTT. Protein product: CASSFDRTGGSSGNTIYF.

The V call is TRBV19, the J call TRBJ1-5; tentative D call: TRBD1 (5 bases). V dropped 0 bases and J dropped 2 bases, with 14 bases sitting between them. Germline lookup yields CDR1 LNHDA and CDR2 SQIVND (reference sequence). The length of the CDR3 is 17 residues. The DNA for the CDR3 is TGTGCCAGTAGTATAGATCCCAGGGCCGGACGCAATCAGCCCCAGCATTTT. It translates to CASSIDPRAGRNQPQHF.

The genes are TRBV19 and TRBJ2-6; 8 nucleotides match TRBD1. This CDR3 has 15 residues. Trimming cost V 6 bases and J 4 bases; bases outside gene matches: 5. Germline V gene sequence: CDR1 LNHDA, CDR2 SQIVND (reference sequence). CDR3 protein: CASRQGAGGANVLTF. As DNA, the CDR3 is TGTGCCAGTAGGCAGGGGGCGGGAGGGGCCAACGTCCTGACTTTC.

V usage is TRBV7-2 and J usage is TRBJ2-3, with 8 bases lining up with TRBD1. Germline V gene sequence: CDR1 SGHTA, CDR2 FQGNSA. This CDR3 comprises 19 residues. V shed 1 base and J 2 bases; nucleotides not matched to a gene: 14. CDR3 nucleotide sequence: TGTGCCAGCAGCTTAGTCAGCAGGGGGCGACACGAATTCACAGATACGCAGTATTTT. This sequence encodes CASSLVSRGRHEFTDTQYF.

The genes are TRBV4-1 and TRBJ2-4, with D possibly matching TRBD1 (6 bases). V lost 4 bases, J lost 10 bases, and 11 bases lay in between. The CDR3 consists of 12 residues. The germline V gene encodes CDR1 MGHRA and CDR2 YSYEKL. CDR3 DNA sequence: TGCGCCAGCAGCCGCCCGGACAGTATTCAGTACTTC. Protein: CASSRPDSIQYF.